This TCR beta chain was profiled in a study of shared clonotypes between healthy human individuals. V was pared by 6 bases and J by 5 bases, with 4 bases of the junction left unmatched. Per germline, CDR1 MNHEY and CDR2 SVGAGI. There are 14 residues in the CDR3. The repertoire was sequenced with immunoSEQ multiplex PCR; TCRdb's copy has only in-frame clones and lacks some. The table lists some 1.5 million clones, roughly 96% of them singletons. This clone was recorded only once. Other DNA sequences in the sample encode the same CDR3. This TCR derives from a man aged 25-40 years in good health. The sample comprised naive CD4+ T cells sorted from blood. Subset: CD45RA+ positively selected. This chain links TRBV6-5 with TRBJ2-3; 11 bases match TRBD2. The CDR3 protein is CASSRTSGRDTQYF. For the CDR3, the DNA is TGTGCCAGCAGCAGAACTAGCGGGAGAGATACGCAGTATTTT.